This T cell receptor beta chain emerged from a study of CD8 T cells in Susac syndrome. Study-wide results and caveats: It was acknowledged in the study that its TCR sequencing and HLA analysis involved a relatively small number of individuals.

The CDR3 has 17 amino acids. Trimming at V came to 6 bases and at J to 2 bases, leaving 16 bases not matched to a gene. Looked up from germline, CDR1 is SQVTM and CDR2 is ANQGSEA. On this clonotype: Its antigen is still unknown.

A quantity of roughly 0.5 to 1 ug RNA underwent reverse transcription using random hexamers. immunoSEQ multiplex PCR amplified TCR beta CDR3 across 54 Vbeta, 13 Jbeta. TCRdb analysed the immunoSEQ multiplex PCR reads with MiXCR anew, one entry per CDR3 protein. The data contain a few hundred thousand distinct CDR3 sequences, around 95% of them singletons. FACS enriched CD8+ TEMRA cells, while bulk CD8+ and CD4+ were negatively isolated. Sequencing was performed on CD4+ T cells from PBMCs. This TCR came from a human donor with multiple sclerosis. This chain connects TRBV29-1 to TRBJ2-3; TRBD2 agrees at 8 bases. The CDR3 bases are TGCAGCGTAGCGGGGGCGAGGCTGGGGGGATCCACAGATACGCAGTATTTT. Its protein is CSVAGARLGGSTDTQYF.